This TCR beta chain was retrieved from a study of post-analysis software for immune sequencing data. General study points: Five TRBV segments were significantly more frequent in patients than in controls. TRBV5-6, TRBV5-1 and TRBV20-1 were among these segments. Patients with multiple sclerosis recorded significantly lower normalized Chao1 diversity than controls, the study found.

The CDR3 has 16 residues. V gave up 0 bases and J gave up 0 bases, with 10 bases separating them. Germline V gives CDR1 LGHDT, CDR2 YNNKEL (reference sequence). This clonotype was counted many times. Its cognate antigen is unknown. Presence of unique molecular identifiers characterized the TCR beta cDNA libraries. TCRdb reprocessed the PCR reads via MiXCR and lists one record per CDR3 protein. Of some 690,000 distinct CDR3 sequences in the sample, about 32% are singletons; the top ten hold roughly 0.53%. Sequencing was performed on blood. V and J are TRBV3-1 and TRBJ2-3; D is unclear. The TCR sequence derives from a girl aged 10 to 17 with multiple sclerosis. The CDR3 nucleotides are TGTGCCAGCAGCCAAGATCCCGGCGCTAGCACAGATACGCAGTATTTT. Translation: CASSQDPGASTDTQYF.